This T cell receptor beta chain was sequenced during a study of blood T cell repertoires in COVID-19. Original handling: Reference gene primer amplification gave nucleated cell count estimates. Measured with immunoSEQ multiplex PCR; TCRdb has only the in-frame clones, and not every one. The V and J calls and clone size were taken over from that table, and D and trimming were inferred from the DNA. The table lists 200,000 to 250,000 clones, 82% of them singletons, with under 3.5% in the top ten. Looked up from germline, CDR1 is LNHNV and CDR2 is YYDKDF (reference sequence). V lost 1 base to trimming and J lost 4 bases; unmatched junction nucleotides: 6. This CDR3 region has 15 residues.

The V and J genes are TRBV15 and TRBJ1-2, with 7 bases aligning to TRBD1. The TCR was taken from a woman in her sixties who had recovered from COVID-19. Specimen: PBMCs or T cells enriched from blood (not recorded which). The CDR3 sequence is CATSRVRDRLYGYTF. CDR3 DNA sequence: TGTGCCACCAGCAGAGTACGGGACAGACTCTATGGCTACACCTTC.